This T cell receptor beta chain came from a study of cytomegalovirus exposure and HLA in healthy donors. Study information: About 200 million T cells yielded under 130 million unique TCR beta sequences in earlier analysis.

Broader study findings: Reportedly, fewer N-insertions than the 666-donor mean appeared in an Asian-associated ancestry cluster in a later analysis. In a later analysis, V- and J-gene trimming of beta chains associated with a DCLRE1C missense variant, replicated independently. The study found most TCR sequences rare, yet found some public TCRs in many donors.

Vbeta (60) and Jbeta (13) primers were used in the PCR. The data were produced by immunoSEQ multiplex PCR, yet TCRdb's version contains in-frame clones alone and is incomplete. This table has 110,000 or so clones, roughly two thirds appearing once. In the case of this clone: Its antigen is as yet unknown.

Deletions cut 0 bases from V and 5 bases from J, with 40 bases between. The CDR3 is 24 amino acids. The TCR sequence derives from a young man in good health and CMV-seropositive. Sequenced input: PBMCs. The chain joins TRBV6-7 to TRBJ2-5, with D tentatively TRBD2 (6 bases). TRBV6-7 is recorded as an ORF, its role being uncertain. In nucleotides, the CDR3 is TGTGCCAGCAGTTACTCGAGAAATTGTCGGTCTTTCCTCTTCCGGGACTTAGTCATGGAGACCCAGTACTTC. It translates to CASSYSRNCRSFLFRDLVMETQYF.